This record covers a single T cell receptor (beta chain). Original methodology: Reference gene primer amplification gave estimated nucleated cell counts. TCRdb's table, derived via immunoSEQ multiplex PCR, lists solely in-frame clones and lacks some. That table furnishes V, J and clone size, whereas the DNA furnished D and trimming. The sample has roughly 410,000 clones, approximately 91% seen once. The germline CDR1 and CDR2 sequences are LNHDA and SQIVND (reference sequence). With 5 bases clipped from V and 9 bases from J, the junction kept 8 bases outside the gene matches. The CDR3 totals 14 residues. The record originates from a study of blood T cell repertoires in COVID-19. The wider study: There were acute and convalescent COVID-19 samples, and they came from the United States, Italy and Spain.

The Seattle patients, enrolled during active infection, were followed longitudinally. This clonotype was obtained from a woman aged 35 to 49 with COVID-19, enrolled during active disease. This rearrangement joins TRBV19 to TRBJ1-5, with TRBD1 matching 9 bases. Sequencing was carried out using peripheral blood. Here the CDR3 DNA reads TGTGCCAGTAGTCGGACAGGGGAGCTGCGGCCCCAGCATTTT. This translates into CASSRTGELRPQHF.